The text below deals with one T cell receptor beta chain. What it binds is not known. The data belong to a study of cytomegalovirus exposure and HLA in healthy donors. Study as a whole: The same platform used for the 500 to 850 first-cohort repertoires was also used for the 100 to 150 validation repertoires, as a later analysis reported.

Germline V lookup: CDR1 LNHDA, CDR2 SQIVND (reference sequence). With 4 bases removed from V and 6 bases from J, the gap between germline ends came to 15 bases. The CDR3 has 14 residues. Study-wide points: Cytomegalovirus-associated status was assigned to more than 150 TCR beta chains. Among TCR sequences, most were rare, though some public TCRs appeared in many donors.

Assay used: immunoSEQ multiplex PCR; TCRdb lists only in-frame clones, some missing. The sample lists 150,000 to 200,000 clones, 86% occurring once. The material sequenced was PBMCs. The chain uses TRBV19 and TRBJ1-2; D unclear. The TCR comes from a young woman in good health and CMV-seronegative. CDR3 sequence (DNA): TGTGCCAGTAGTACCCCGGGGAGCTCTAATGGCTACACCTTC. Protein: CASSTPGSSNGYTF.